This T cell receptor beta chain was found in a study of spatial heterogeneity in lung cancer. Whole-study findings and limits: Ubiquitous nonsynonymous mutations were tracked by counts of ubiquitous expanded TCRs, and regional ones by counts of regional expanded TCRs. One measure, the expanded intratumoral alpha and beta TCR count, tracked tumor mutation counts.

This clonotype showed up many times. The target antigen is unknown. CDR3 size: 16 residues. Losses at the gene ends were 6 bases for V and 5 bases for J; bases not matched to a gene: 11. Germline-derived CDR1 and CDR2 are LNHDA and SQIVND (reference sequence). Individual TCR cDNA molecules each bore their own unique molecular identifier. TCRdb passed the 5' RACE reads through MiXCR, listing each CDR3 protein once. The sample shows some 23,000 distinct CDR3 sequences, about 9.3% of them seen only once. Time point noted: sample taken at primary tumor resection. Samples were obtained from about 72 donors, all untreated early-stage non-small cell lung cancer patients.

The material was lung tumor tissue, obtained at surgery. The sequence was collected from a male donor with early-stage non-small cell lung cancer. The chain joins TRBV19 to TRBJ2-1; TRBD1 agrees at 9 bases. CDR3 region: CASRSGGQGRHNEQFF. In DNA, the CDR3 is TGTGCCAGTAGATCTGGGGGACAGGGTCGGCACAATGAGCAGTTCTTC.